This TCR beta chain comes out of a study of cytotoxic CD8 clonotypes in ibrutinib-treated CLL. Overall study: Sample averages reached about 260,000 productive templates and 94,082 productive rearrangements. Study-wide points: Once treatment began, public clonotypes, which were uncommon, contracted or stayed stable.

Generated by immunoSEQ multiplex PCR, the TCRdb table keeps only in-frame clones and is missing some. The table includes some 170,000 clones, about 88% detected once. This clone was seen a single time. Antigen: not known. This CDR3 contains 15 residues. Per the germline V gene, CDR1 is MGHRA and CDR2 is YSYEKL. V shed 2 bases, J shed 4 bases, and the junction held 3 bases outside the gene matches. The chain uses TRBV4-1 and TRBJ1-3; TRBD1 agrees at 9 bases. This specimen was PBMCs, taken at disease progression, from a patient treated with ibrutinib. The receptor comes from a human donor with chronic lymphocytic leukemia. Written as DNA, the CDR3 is TGCGCCAGCAGCCAAACGGGACAGGGCGGAAACACCATATATTTT. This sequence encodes CASSQTGQGGNTIYF.